The 7 T cell receptor beta chains below come from one sample, sequenced in a study of OX40 agonist ivuxolimab in advanced cancers. The method was immunoSEQ multiplex PCR; TCRdb's version includes in-frame clones alone and lacks a portion of them. The sample records tens of thousands of clones, over 85% being singletons. Sequenced material: CD4+ or CD8+ T cells sorted from blood, taken in a trial of the OX40 agonist ivuxolimab. These receptor sequences come from an adult with an advanced solid tumor such as melanoma, head and neck, liver or kidney cancer.

This chain joins TRBV19 and TRBJ2-3; no firm D call. Trimming shortened V by 8 bases and J by 0 bases, and 15 bases separated the two germline ends. The germline CDR1 and CDR2 sequences are LNHDA and SQIVND (reference sequence). The CDR3 contains 15 residues. The CDR3 DNA follows: TGTGCCAGTTTATTTAGGCATTCTAGCACAGATACGCAGTATTTT. It encodes CASLFRHSSTDTQYF.

The J gene is TRBJ2-7, the V gene TRBV6-1; the D gene is possibly TRBD1 (6 bases). The CDR3 covers 14 residues. Looked up from germline, CDR1 is MNHNS and CDR2 is SASEGT. V dropped 3 bases and J dropped 4 bases, with 13 bases sitting between them. CDR3 protein: CASSETGGDYEQYF. The CDR3 DNA follows: TGTGCCAGCAGTGAGACAGGAGGTGATTACGAGCAGTACTTC.

A single count supports this clone. The chain links TRBV28 to TRBJ2-7; 8 bases are a match to TRBD1. CDR1 MDHEN and CDR2 SYDVKM come from the germline V gene. V gave up 6 bases and J gave up 3 bases; unmatched junction bases: 7. This CDR3 contains 14 residues. DNA for the CDR3: TGTGCCAGCAGCACCACCGACAGGGGCTACGAGCAGTACTTC. As protein: CASSTTDRGYEQYF.

This chain uses TRBV28 with TRBJ2-5; maybe TRBD2 (6 bases). This CDR3 spans 14 amino acids. Germline-derived CDR1 and CDR2 are MDHEN and SYDVKM. With 6 bases removed from V and 0 bases from J, the gap between germline ends came to 11 bases. CDR3 protein: CASRGRDYQETQYF. The CDR3 DNA reads as TGTGCCAGCAGGGGCCGGGACTACCAAGAGACCCAGTACTTC.

This clone was seen a single time. This CDR3 is CAGESTGELFF. The DNA for the CDR3 is TGTGCCGGGGAGAGCACCGGGGAGCTGTTTTTT. The chain employs TRBV30 and TRBJ2-2; weak D call: TRBD2 (5 bases). Per germline, CDR1 GTSNPN and CDR2 SVGIG (reference sequence). Between the trimmed V and J ends, which lost 8 bases and 4 bases, there was a span of 8 bases. This CDR3 is 11 amino acids long.

The chain is built from TRBV6-5 and TRBJ1-2; possibly TRBD1 for D (5 bases). Trimming took 2 bases from V and 4 from J, leaving 11 bases between them. Germline CDR1 is MNHEY and CDR2 is SVGAGI. The CDR3 loop spans 14 amino acids. CDR3 sequence reads: CASSYEQGGYGYTF. The CDR3, as DNA: TGTGCCAGCAGTTACGAGCAGGGAGGCTATGGCTACACCTTC.

As for this clone: This sequence is one base from a far larger clone and is likely a read error. The rearrangement joins TRBV30 to TRBJ2-7, with TRBD2 as a possible D gene (7 bases). Germline V lookup: CDR1 GTSNPN, CDR2 SVGIG (reference sequence). This CDR3 contains 15 residues. Trimming cost V 0 bases and J 7 bases, with 19 bases left between them. As DNA, the CDR3 is TGTGCCTGGAGTGTACAGGGAGGGTTTAAGAATGAGCAGTACTTC. This sequence encodes CAWSVQGGFKNEQYF.